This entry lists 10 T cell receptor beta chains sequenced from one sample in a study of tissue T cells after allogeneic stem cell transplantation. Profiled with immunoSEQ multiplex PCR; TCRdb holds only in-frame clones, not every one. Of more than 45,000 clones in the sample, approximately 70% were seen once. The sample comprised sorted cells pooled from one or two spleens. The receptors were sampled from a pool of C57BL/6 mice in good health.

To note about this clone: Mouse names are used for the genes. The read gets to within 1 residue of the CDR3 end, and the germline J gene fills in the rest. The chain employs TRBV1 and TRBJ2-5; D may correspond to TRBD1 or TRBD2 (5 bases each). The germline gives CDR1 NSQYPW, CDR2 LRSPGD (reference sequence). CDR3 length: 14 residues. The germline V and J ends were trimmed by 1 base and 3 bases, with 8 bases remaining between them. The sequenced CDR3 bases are TGCACCTGCAGTGCAGGGGGCTGGCAAGACACCCAGTAC. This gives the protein CTCSAGGWQDTQY. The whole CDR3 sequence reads CTCSAGGWQDTQYF.

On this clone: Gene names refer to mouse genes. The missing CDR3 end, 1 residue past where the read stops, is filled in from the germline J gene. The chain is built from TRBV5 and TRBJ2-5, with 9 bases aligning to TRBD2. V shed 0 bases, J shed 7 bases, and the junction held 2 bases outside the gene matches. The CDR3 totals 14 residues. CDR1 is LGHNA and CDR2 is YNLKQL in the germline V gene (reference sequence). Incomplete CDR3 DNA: TGTGCCAGCAGCCAAGATCTGGGGGGGAACACCCAGTAC. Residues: CASSQDLGGNTQY. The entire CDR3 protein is CASSQDLGGNTQYF.

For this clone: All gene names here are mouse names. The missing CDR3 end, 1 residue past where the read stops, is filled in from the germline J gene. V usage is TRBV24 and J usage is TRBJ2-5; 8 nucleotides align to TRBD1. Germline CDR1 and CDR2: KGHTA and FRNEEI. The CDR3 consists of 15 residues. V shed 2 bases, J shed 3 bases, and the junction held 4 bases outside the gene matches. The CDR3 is CASSLLGQGQDTQYF. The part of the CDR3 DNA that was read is TGTGCCAGCAGTCTGCTCGGACAGGGACAAGACACCCAGTAC.

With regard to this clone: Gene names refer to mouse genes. The CDR3 here is CASSPTAERLFF. Incomplete CDR3 DNA: TGTGCCAGCTCTCCTACAGCAGAAAGATTATTT. The chain employs TRBV12-2 and TRBJ1-4; no clear D gene. Read coverage stops 1 residue before the CDR3 terminus; the germline J gene supplies the remainder. Germline assignment: CDR1 SGHLS and CDR2 HYDKME. The CDR3 has 12 amino acids. The ends were cut back, 2 bases at V and 8 bases at J, with 8 bases in the middle.

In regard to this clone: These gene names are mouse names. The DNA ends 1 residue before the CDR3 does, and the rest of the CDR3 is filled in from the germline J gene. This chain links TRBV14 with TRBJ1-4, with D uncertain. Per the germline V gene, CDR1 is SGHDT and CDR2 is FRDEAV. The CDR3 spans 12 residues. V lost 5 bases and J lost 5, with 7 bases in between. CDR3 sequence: CASRGRNERLFF. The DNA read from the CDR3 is TGTGCCAGCAGGGGAAGGAACGAAAGATTATTT.

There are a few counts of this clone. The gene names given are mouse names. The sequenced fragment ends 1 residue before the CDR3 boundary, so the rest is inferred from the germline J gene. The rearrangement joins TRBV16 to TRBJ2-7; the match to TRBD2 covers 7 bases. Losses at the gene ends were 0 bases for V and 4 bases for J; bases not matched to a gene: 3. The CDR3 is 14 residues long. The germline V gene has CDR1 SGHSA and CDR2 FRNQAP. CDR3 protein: CASSLDPGLYEQYF. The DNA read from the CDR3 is TGTGCAAGCAGCTTAGACCCGGGACTGTATGAACAGTAC.

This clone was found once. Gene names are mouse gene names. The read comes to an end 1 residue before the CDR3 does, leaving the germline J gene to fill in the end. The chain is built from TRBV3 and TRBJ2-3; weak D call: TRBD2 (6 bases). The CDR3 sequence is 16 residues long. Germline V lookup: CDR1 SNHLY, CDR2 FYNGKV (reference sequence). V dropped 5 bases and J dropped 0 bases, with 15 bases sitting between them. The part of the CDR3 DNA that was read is TGTGCCAGCAGCCAGAAGGGCTGGGGAAGTGCAGAAACGCTGTAT. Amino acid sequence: CASSQKGWGSAETLY. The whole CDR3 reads CASSQKGWGSAETLYF.

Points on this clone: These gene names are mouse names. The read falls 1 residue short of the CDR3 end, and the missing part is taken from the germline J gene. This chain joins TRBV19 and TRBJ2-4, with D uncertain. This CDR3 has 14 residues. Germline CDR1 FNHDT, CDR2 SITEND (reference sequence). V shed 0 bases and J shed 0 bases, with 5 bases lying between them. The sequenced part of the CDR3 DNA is TGTGCCAGCAGTATAGACACTAGTCAAAACACCTTGTAC. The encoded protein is CASSIDTSQNTLY. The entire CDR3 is CASSIDTSQNTLYF.

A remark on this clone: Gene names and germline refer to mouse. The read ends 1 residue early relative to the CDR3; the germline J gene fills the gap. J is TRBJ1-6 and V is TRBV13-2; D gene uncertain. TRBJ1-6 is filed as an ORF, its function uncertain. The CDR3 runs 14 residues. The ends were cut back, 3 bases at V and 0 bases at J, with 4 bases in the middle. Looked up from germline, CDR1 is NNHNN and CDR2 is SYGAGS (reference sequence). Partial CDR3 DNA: TGTGCCAGCGGTGCAAATTCCTATAATTCGCCCCTCTAC. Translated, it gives CASGANSYNSPLY. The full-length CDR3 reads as CASGANSYNSPLYF.

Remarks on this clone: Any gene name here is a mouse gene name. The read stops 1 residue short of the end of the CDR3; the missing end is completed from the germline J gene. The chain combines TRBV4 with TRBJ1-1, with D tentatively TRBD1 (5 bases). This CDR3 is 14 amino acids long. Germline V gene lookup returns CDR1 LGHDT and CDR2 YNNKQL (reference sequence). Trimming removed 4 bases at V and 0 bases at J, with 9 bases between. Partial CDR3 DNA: TGTGCCAGCAGCTGGACAAATGCAAACACAGAAGTCTTC. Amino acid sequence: CASSWTNANTEVF. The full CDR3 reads CASSWTNANTEVFF.